Listed below are T cell receptor beta chains from one sample, sequenced in a study of response to subunit inactivated influenza vaccine. TCRdb itself ran the RT-PCR reads through MiXCR, one entry per CDR3 protein. The repertoire holds a few hundred thousand distinct CDR3 sequences, with 14% as singletons. The sample in question was PBMCs from blood, obtained about 13 days after vaccination. All receptors derive from a man aged 45-65 years who received an inactivated influenza vaccine. Each CDR3 is given with its conserved first and last residue. Each record gives: V gene, clone size, J gene, D gene, CDR3 DNA, CDR3 protein. The D gene is left open where the match is weak. The listing skips clone size in some rows; elsewhere it reads once, few, many or a size class.

TRBV5-1	once	TRBJ2-2	NA	TGCGCCAGCAGCTTGGGGCAGGGCCTCGGGGAGCTGTTTTTT	CASSLGQGLGELFF
TRBV24-1	NA	TRBJ1-1	NA	TGTGCCACCAGTGACACAAGAGGGGCAAACACTGAAGCTTTCTTT	CATSDTRGANTEAFF
TRBV20-1	NA	TRBJ2-1	TRBD2	TGCAGTGCTAGACCTAGCGGGAGGTCTTTTAACAATGAGCAGTTCTTC	CSARPSGRSFNNEQFF
TRBV12-3/TRBV12-4	few	TRBJ1-2	NA	TGTGCCAGCAGTTTGTGGGGTGGCGGCTATGGCTACACCTTC	CASSLWGGGYGYTF
TRBV28	NA	TRBJ2-7	NA	TGTGCCAGCAGCCCCCCCCTTAGCGGCCGGGGGGAGCAGTACTTC	CASSPPLSGRGEQYF
TRBV20-1	few	TRBJ2-5	TRBD2	TGCAGTGCTAGAGTTTTTAGCGGGGGATCACAAGAGACCCAGTACTTC	CSARVFSGGSQETQYF
TRBV2	many	TRBJ2-7	TRBD1	TGTGCCAGCAGGGAAACAGGGGTTTTATCCTACGAGCAGTACTTC	CASRETGVLSYEQYF
TRBV7-8	few	TRBJ2-4	NA	TGTGCCAGCAGCTCCCGAGGGGAAGCCAAAAACATTCAGTACTTC	CASSSRGEAKNIQYF
TRBV10-2	NA	TRBJ2-2	NA	TGCGCCAGCAGTGAAATGAGAACGGGAAGCACCGGGGAGCTGTTTTTT	CASSEMRTGSTGELFF
TRBV3-1	few	TRBJ2-1	NA	TGTGCCAGCAGCCAAACCCGCTACCAGTACAATGAGCAGTTCTTC	CASSQTRYQYNEQFF
TRBV7-2	few	TRBJ2-3	TRBD1	TGTGCCAGCAGCTTTTTCGGGACAGAGCAGTATTTT	CASSFFGTEQYF
TRBV4-2	few	TRBJ2-1	NA	TGTGCCAGCAGCCCGGACATTTTAGGTGAGCAGTTCTTC	CASSPDILGEQFF
TRBV2	few	TRBJ2-5	NA	TGTGCCCCTCCGTCGTCCCAGTACTTC	CAPPSSQYF
TRBV27	few	TRBJ2-1	TRBD2	TGTGCCAGCAGTCCCCCCGGGAGGGCATGGAGCTCCTACAATGAGCAGTTCTTC	CASSPPGRAWSSYNEQFF
TRBV4-3	once	TRBJ2-7	NA	TGCGCCAGCAGCCAAGTTCGGTCCGGCGTCGAGCAGTACTTC	CASSQVRSGVEQYF
TRBV7-9	NA	TRBJ2-1	TRBD2	TGTGCCAGCAGCTTAATAACGGGAGGGTACAATGAGCAGTTCTTC	CASSLITGGYNEQFF
TRBV12-3/TRBV12-4	few	TRBJ1-2	NA	TGTGCCAGCAGTTTTGGGGCAGGAGGGGATGGCTACACCTTC	CASSFGAGGDGYTF
TRBV12-3/TRBV12-4	many	TRBJ2-5	NA	TGTGCCAGCAGCCTACCTGGGGAGACCCAGTACTTC	CASSLPGETQYF
TRBV6-5	NA	TRBJ1-2	NA	TGTGCCAGCAGTTACACCCAAGGGAACTATGGCTACACCTTC	CASSYTQGNYGYTF
TRBV15	NA	TRBJ2-7	TRBD1	TGTGCCACCAGCAGAGCACCCGGGACAGGGCAGTACTTC	CATSRAPGTGQYF
TRBV29-1	few	TRBJ1-3	NA	TGCAGCGTTGTTGAGGCTGGAAACACCATATATTTT	CSVVEAGNTIYF
TRBV6-2/TRBV6-3	few	TRBJ2-2	NA	TGTGCCAGTAGGACTGGCAACGTGGATTTTAGCACCGGGGAGCTGTTTTTT	CASRTGNVDFSTGELFF
TRBV6-1	few	TRBJ1-5	NA	TGTGCCAGCAGTGAAGCTGTCCGGGACACCAATCAGCCCCAGCATTTT	CASSEAVRDTNQPQHF
TRBV7-2	NA	TRBJ1-5	NA	TGTGCCAGCAGCTTAGGGTACAGCCAAAGCGGTCAGCCCCAGCATTTT	CASSLGYSQSGQPQHF
TRBV20-1	NA	TRBJ2-5	NA	TGCAGTGCCAGGGACGGTCCAATGGTGTTCGCCCAGTACTTC	CSARDGPMVFAQYF
TRBV29-1	few	TRBJ2-3	TRBD2	TGCAGCGTGAACGGAGGGACTAGCAGCACAGATACGCAGTATTTT	CSVNGGTSSTDTQYF
TRBV20-1	many	TRBJ2-3	NA	TGCAGTGCGGAGTCAGATACGCAGTATTTT	CSAESDTQYF
TRBV5-1	few	TRBJ2-7	NA	TGCGCCAGCAGCTCATGGGACACCTCCTACGAGCAGTACTTC	CASSSWDTSYEQYF
TRBV24-1	NA	TRBJ1-2	TRBD1	TGTGCCACCAGTACTACTTCCGGGACAGGGAGGGCTGGCTACACCTTC	CATSTTSGTGRAGYTF
TRBV24-1	few	TRBJ1-5	NA	TGTGCCACCAGTGATTTTCTCGGAACTCAGCCCCAGCATTTT	CATSDFLGTQPQHF
TRBV5-1	NA	TRBJ2-1	NA	TGCGCCAGCAGCCCTGGGGCTCTCGGATACTCCTACAATGAGCAGTTCTTC	CASSPGALGYSYNEQFF
TRBV7-3	few	TRBJ2-5	TRBD2	TGTGCCAGCAGCCTTAAGACTAGCGGGGGAGAGACCCAGTACTTC	CASSLKTSGGETQYF
TRBV28	NA	TRBJ1-6	TRBD1	TGTGCCAGCAGTTCAGCGGGACAGCAGAATAATTCACCCCTCCACTTT	CASSSAGQQNNSPLHF
TRBV7-2	few	TRBJ2-2	NA	TGTGCCAGCAAACGGGGAAACACCGGGGAGCTGTTTTTT	CASKRGNTGELFF
TRBV5-1	few	TRBJ2-1	NA	TGCGCCAGCAGCTCCTGGCCCAGAGAAAATGAGCAGTTCTTC	CASSSWPRENEQFF
TRBV4-3	few	TRBJ2-2	TRBD2	TGCGCCAGCAGCCAACTCACTAGCGGGGGGGATATCGGGGAGCTGTTTTTT	CASSQLTSGGDIGELFF
TRBV4-2	NA	TRBJ2-1	NA	TGTGCCAGCAGCCAAGAACCAGGGACTTTGGTTGAGCAGTTCTTC	CASSQEPGTLVEQFF
TRBV7-2	NA	TRBJ1-1	NA	TGTGCCAGCAGCCTCTACAGGGCTAGCACTGAAGCTTTCTTT	CASSLYRASTEAFF
TRBV4-2	NA	TRBJ1-2	NA	TGTGCCAGCAGCCAAGAGAGAGGTGCCCGTTATGGCTACACCTTC	CASSQERGARYGYTF
TRBV7-2	few	TRBJ2-1	NA	TGTGCCAGCAATTTGCGGGTCGATGAGCAGTTCTTC	CASNLRVDEQFF
TRBV2	few	TRBJ2-2	NA	TGTGCCACGACCCCCACTTCACGTACCGGGGAGCTGTTTTTT	CATTPTSRTGELFF
TRBV10-3	NA	TRBJ2-1	TRBD2	TGTGCCATCAGTGAGTTCTGGACTAGCGGGACTTACAATGAGCAGTTCTTC	CAISEFWTSGTYNEQFF
TRBV5-1	few	TRBJ1-1	NA	TGCGCCAGCAGCTTGGCGAATCCTGGCCCGGGGACTGAAGCTTTCTTT	CASSLANPGPGTEAFF
TRBV5-1	NA	TRBJ2-1	NA	TGCGCCAGCAGCTTGGCGGGACGGAACTACAATGAGCAGTTCTTC	CASSLAGRNYNEQFF
TRBV10-3	few	TRBJ2-1	NA	TGTGCCACACAAGCGGAGGACGAGGTGAATGAGCAGTTCTTC	CATQAEDEVNEQFF
TRBV10-3	NA	TRBJ1-1	TRBD1	TGTGCCATCAGAGGACAGGATACTGAAGCTTTCTTT	CAIRGQDTEAFF
TRBV29-1	many	TRBJ2-1	TRBD2	TGCAGCGTTGGGGGGGGACTTTTCGCCGGGCACAATGAGCAGTTCTTC	CSVGGGLFAGHNEQFF
TRBV5-6	NA	TRBJ2-5	TRBD1	TGTGCCAGCAGCTCGTACAGGGGGAAGGAGACCCAGTACTTC	CASSSYRGKETQYF